In this sample, the clone carrying this T cell receptor beta chain turned up a few times. Its matching antigen is unknown. This record comes from a study of T cells after yellow fever vaccination. A process of 5'RACE template switching, which added a universal primer site and UMIs, was used to make TCR cDNA. TCRdb re-called the 5' RACE reads through MiXCR, storing one row per CDR3 protein. The table lists 180,000 or so distinct CDR3 sequences, about 10% of them singletons. The V and J ends lost 7 bases and 4 bases respectively, with 14 bases between them. The germline V gene encodes CDR1 SNHLY and CDR2 FYNNEI. The CDR3 is made up of 14 amino acids. Study outcomes and limitations: Subsequent booster samples again held most clones from primary vaccination (around 96% CD4, just under 90% CD8). Overlap between CD4 and CD8 compartments was detected for a small share of clonotypes. The secondary response showed a weaker magnitude and a faster peak, day 5 versus 15.

This TCR was sampled from a man younger than 35 who received the YFV17D yellow fever vaccine. This sequence joins TRBV2 and TRBJ1-5; possibly TRBD1 for D (5 bases). This specimen consisted of CD8+ T cells sorted from PBMCs, obtained 15 days after the yellow fever booster vaccination. The CDR3 sequence is CASTVRGSNQPQHF. The CDR3 DNA reads TGTGCCAGCACGGTTAGGGGCTCTAATCAGCCCCAGCATTTT.